This T cell receptor (beta chain) appears in the sequencing data of a study of T cell responses to AZD1222 COVID-19 vaccine. Study-level points and caveats: Spike-specific TCR breadth and depth were elevated following two AZD1222 doses. White British donors predominated, females outnumbered males, and clonal diversity was possibly underestimated. With dominance at 160-218 and 743-854, vaccine-associated CD4 TCRs spanned spike.

The V segment lost 6 bases and the J segment 5 bases; nucleotides outside the gene matches: 7. CDR1 KGHDR and CDR2 SFDVKD come from the germline V gene. This CDR3 is built from 15 residues. As for this clone: The target antigen is unknown.

The assay was immunoSEQ multiplex PCR, and TCRdb's table has in-frame clones only and misses some. The repertoire has 200,000 or so clones, 90% to 95% of them found once; the top ten carry about 9%. The chain joins TRBV24-1 to TRBJ2-1, with TRBD2 matching over 9 bases. The specimen comprised peripheral blood, sampled on day 0 of AZD1222 vaccination. The TCR was taken from an adult in good health. CDR3 loop: CATSFSGRGDNEQFF. The CDR3, as DNA: TGTGCCACCAGTTTTAGCGGGAGAGGCGACAATGAGCAGTTCTTC.